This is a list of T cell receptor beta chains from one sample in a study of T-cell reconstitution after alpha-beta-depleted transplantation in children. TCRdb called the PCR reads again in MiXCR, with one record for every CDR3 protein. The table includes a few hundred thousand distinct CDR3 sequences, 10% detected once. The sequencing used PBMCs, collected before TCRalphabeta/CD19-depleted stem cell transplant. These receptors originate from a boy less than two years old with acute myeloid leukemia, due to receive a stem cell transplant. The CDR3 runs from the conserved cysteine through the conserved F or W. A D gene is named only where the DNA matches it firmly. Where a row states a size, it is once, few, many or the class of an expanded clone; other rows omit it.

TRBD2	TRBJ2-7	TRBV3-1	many	CASSQPGLAGATYEQYF	TGTGCCAGCAGCCAACCGGGACTAGCGGGAGCCACCTACGAGCAGTACTTC
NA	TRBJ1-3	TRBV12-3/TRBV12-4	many	CASSLQGNTIYF	TGTGCCAGCAGTTTACAGGGAAACACCATATATTTT
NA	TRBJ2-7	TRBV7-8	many	CASSLRNEQYF	TGTGCCAGCAGCTTAAGGAACGAGCAGTACTTC
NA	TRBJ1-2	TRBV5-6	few	CASSLLSANGYTF	TGTGCCAGCAGCTTGTTGTCTGCAAATGGCTACACCTTC
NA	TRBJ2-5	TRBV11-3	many	CASSLGGSGQGTQYF	TGTGCCAGCAGCTTAGGCGGGTCAGGTCAAGGGACCCAGTACTTC
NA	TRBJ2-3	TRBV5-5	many	CASSFSGADTQYF	TGTGCCAGCAGCTTTTCCGGAGCGGATACGCAGTATTTT
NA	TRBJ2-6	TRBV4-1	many	CASSQVWEGANVLTF	TGCGCCAGCAGCCAAGTCTGGGAAGGGGCCAACGTCCTGACTTTC
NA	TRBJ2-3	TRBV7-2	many	CASSYATSTDTQYF	TGTGCCAGCAGCTACGCGACGAGCACAGATACGCAGTATTTT
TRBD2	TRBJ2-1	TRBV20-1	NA	CSAAGASGDLTYNEQFF	TGCAGTGCGGCGGGGGCTAGCGGGGACCTAACTTACAATGAGCAGTTCTTC
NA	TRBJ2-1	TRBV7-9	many	CASSLMGAEQFF	TGTGCCAGCAGCTTAATGGGGGCTGAGCAGTTCTTC
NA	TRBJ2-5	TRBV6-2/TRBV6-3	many	CASSRPPGVQETQYF	TGTGCCAGCAGCCGACCCCCGGGAGTCCAAGAGACCCAGTACTTC
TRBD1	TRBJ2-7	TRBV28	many	CASNSDRVGEQYF	TGTGCCAGCAACTCCGACAGGGTAGGCGAGCAGTACTTC
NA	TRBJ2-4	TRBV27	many	CASSLLGQKNIQYF	TGTGCCAGCAGTCTCCTCGGACAGAAAAACATTCAGTACTTC
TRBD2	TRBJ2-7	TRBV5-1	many	CASSWGLAGVGEQYF	TGCGCCAGCAGCTGGGGACTAGCGGGAGTAGGTGAGCAGTACTTC
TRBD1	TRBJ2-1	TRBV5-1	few	CASSLNRGPRYNEQFF	TGCGCCAGCAGCTTAAACAGGGGCCCCAGATACAATGAGCAGTTCTTC
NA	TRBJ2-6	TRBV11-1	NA	CASSLTPGAGANVLTF	TGTGCCAGCAGCTTAACTCCGGGTGCTGGGGCCAACGTCCTGACTTTC
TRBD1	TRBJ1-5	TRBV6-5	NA	CASSYPGDRDQPQHF	TGTGCCAGCAGTTACCCCGGGGACAGGGATCAGCCCCAGCATTTT
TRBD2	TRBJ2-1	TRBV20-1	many	CSARELGSGVSIRVDEQFF	TGCAGTGCTAGAGAGCTTGGTAGCGGGGTGTCTATAAGAGTCGATGAGCAGTTCTTC
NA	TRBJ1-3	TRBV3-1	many	CASSPRTTGGNTIYF	TGTGCCAGCAGCCCGCGAACAACAGGGGGAAACACCATATATTTT
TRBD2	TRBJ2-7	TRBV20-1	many	CSAGLAGDEQYF	TGCAGTGCTGGACTAGCGGGAGACGAGCAGTACTTC
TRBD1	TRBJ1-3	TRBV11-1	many	CASSLALTGLSSGNTIYF	TGTGCCAGCAGCTTAGCGCTGACAGGGCTCAGCTCTGGAAACACCATATATTTT
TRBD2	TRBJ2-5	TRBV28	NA	CASTRTSGLYQETQYF	TGTGCCAGCACCAGGACTAGCGGTTTGTACCAAGAGACCCAGTACTTC
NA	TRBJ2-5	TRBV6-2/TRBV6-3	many	CASSYSMVRVSETQYF	TGTGCCAGCAGTTACTCGATGGTCAGGGTCAGTGAGACCCAGTACTTC
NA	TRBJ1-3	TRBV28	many	CASSLVTGTSGNTIYF	TGTGCCAGCAGTTTGGTAACAGGGACCTCTGGAAACACCATATATTTT
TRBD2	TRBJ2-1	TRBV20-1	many	CSARGWTSGINEQFF	TGCAGTGCTAGGGGCTGGACTAGCGGGATCAATGAGCAGTTCTTC
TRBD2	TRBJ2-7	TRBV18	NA	CASSPLVQAGSYEQYF	TGTGCCAGCTCACCACTAGTCCAAGCGGGATCCTACGAGCAGTACTTC
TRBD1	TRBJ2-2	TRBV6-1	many	CASSRGPNTGELFF	TGTGCCAGCAGTAGGGGGCCAAACACCGGGGAGCTGTTTTTT
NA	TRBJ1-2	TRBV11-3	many	CASSLEGKTVTGLTF	TGTGCCAGCAGCTTAGAGGGGAAGACAGTCACGGGGCTGACCTTC
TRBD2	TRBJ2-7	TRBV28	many	CASSFGRGTVQQYF	TGTGCCAGCAGTTTCGGGAGGGGAACTGTTCAGCAGTACTTC
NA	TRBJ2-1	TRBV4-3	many	CASSQASSYNEQFF	TGCGCCAGCAGCCAAGCCAGCTCCTACAATGAGCAGTTCTTC
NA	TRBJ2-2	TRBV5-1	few	CASSLEGGTGELFF	TGCGCCAGCAGCTTGGAAGGTGGGACCGGGGAGCTGTTTTTT
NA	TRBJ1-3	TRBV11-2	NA	CASSLVGGTGNTIYF	TGTGCCAGCAGCTTAGTTGGGGGAACTGGAAACACCATATATTTT
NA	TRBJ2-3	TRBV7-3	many	CASSSLRGAGSTDTQYF	TGTGCCAGCAGCTCCCTACGCGGGGCTGGGAGCACAGATACGCAGTATTTT
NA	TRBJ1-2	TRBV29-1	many	CSVEGHSPNYGYTF	TGCAGCGTTGAAGGTCACAGCCCTAACTATGGCTACACCTTC
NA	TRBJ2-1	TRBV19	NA	CASSDARDPYNEQFF	TGTGCCAGTAGCGACGCCCGGGACCCCTACAATGAGCAGTTCTTC
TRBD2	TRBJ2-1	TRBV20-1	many	CSARGPLGTNLNEQFF	TGCAGTGCTAGAGGTCCCCTTGGGACTAATCTCAATGAGCAGTTCTTC
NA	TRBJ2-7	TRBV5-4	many	CASSLTGGGYEQYF	TGTGCCAGCAGCTTGACAGGGGGAGGGTACGAGCAGTACTTC
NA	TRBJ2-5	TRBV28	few	CASTSPRQASRTQYF	TGTGCCAGCACCTCACCTCGACAGGCCTCCAGGACCCAGTACTTC
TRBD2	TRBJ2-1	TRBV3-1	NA	CACSLGGTSGDSSYNEQFF	TGTGCCTGCAGTTTAGGAGGGACTAGCGGGGACAGCTCCTACAATGAGCAGTTCTTC
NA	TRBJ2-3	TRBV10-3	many	CAISERQATDTQYF	TGTGCCATCAGTGAGCGACAGGCCACAGATACGCAGTATTTT
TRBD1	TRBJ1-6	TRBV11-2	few	CASSSLRDSLSSYNSPLHF	TGTGCCAGCAGCTCCCTAAGGGACAGTTTGAGCTCCTATAATTCACCCCTCCACTTT
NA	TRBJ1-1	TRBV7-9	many	CASSLAFTGMDTEAFF	TGTGCCAGCAGCTTAGCGTTCACAGGTATGGACACTGAAGCTTTCTTT
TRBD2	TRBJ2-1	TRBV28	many	CASSPTSGRGYNEQFF	TGTGCCAGCAGTCCTACTAGCGGGAGGGGGTACAATGAGCAGTTCTTC
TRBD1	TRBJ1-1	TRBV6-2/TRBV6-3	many	CASTYRGRVDTEAFF	TGTGCCAGCACCTACAGGGGGAGGGTAGACACTGAAGCTTTCTTT
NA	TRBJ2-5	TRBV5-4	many	CASSLRSGNQETQYF	TGTGCCAGCAGCTTGAGGTCGGGGAACCAAGAGACCCAGTACTTC
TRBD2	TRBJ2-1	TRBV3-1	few	CASRFTSGSSYNEQFF	TGTGCCAGCAGGTTCACTAGCGGGAGCTCCTACAATGAGCAGTTCTTC
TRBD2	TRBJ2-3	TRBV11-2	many	CASSKNRYSGGASDTQYF	TGTGCCAGCAGCAAGAATCGGTATAGCGGGGGGGCCTCAGATACGCAGTATTTT
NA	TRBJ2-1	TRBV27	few	CASSLWGYSYNEQFF	TGTGCCAGCAGTTTATGGGGGTACTCCTACAATGAGCAGTTCTTC
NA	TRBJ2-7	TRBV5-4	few	CASSLKRERENEQYF	TGTGCCAGCAGCTTGAAACGGGAAAGGGAAAACGAGCAGTACTTC
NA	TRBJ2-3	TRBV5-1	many	CASSSRRGNTDTQYF	TGCGCCAGCAGCTCTCGAAGGGGAAACACAGATACGCAGTATTTT
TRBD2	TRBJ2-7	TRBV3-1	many	CASSQWGTSGGLPYEQYF	TGTGCCAGCAGCCAGTGGGGGACTAGCGGGGGATTACCCTACGAGCAGTACTTC